Sequencing of this T cell receptor (beta chain) was carried out in a study of beta chain features in type 1 diabetes. General study points: A cDNA-based sequencing approach could over-represent cells with high TCR expression.

Losses at the gene ends were 10 bases for V and 5 bases for J; bases not matched to a gene: 15. The CDR3 is 16 amino acids. From germline, CDR1 is LNHDA and CDR2 SQIVND (reference sequence). Expressed TCRB transcripts were sequenced because the isolated RNA had all been reverse transcribed beforehand. The read count averaged around 3.6 million across naive, central memory and regulatory T cell samples. TCRdb's copy holds only in-frame clones and misses some; the assay was immunoSEQ multiplex PCR. The sample shows about 320,000 clones, around 15% of them seen only once. This clone was observed many times. Antigen: not known.

Material: central memory CD4+ T cells from blood. The chain carries TRBV19 and TRBJ2-2, with 8 positions matching TRBD2. This receptor was identified in a man under 40 in good health. CDR3 in amino acids: CATTSGLVIGTGELFF. The DNA for the CDR3 is TGTGCCACCACCTCGGGACTAGTCATTGGGACCGGGGAGCTGTTTTTT.